These 19 T cell receptor beta chains came from one sample sequenced in a study of regulatory T cells in long-lasting Graves disease. Libraries of TCR beta came from iRepertoire HTBI primers plus Arm-PCR of CDR3 regions. Via MiXCR, TCRdb re-called the multiplex PCR reads, giving one row per CDR3 protein. The table lists 240,000 or so distinct CDR3 sequences, 20% to 25% of them singletons. The time point is: newly diagnosed GD, antithyroid drugs for less than 3 months. There was RNA extracted from PBMCs, and the TCR library was made from it. The material was peripheral blood mononuclear cells (PBMCs), obtained at new diagnosis, from a patient treated with antithyroid drugs. The source of these receptors is a female donor with Graves disease.

In this sample, this clonotype turned up many times. The rearrangement joins TRBV11-2 to TRBJ2-7; possible D gene TRBD1, 7 bases. There are 13 residues in the CDR3. Deletions cut 5 bases from V and 6 bases from J, with 14 bases between. Germline lookup yields CDR1 SGHAT and CDR2 FQNNGV. CDR3 in DNA: TGTGCCAGCAGCCCACGGAGGGGGCTCGAGCAGTACTTC. It codes for CASSPRRGLEQYF.

The table lists this clonotype with many counts. The chain has TRBV29-1 and TRBJ2-1, with D hard to call. The germline V gene has CDR1 SQVTM and CDR2 ANQGSEA. The CDR3 spans 10 residues. V dropped 1 base and J dropped 8 bases, with 3 bases sitting between them. CDR3 sequence reads: CSVEAHEQFF. The CDR3 DNA is TGCAGCGTTGAAGCCCATGAGCAGTTCTTC.

As concerns this clonotype: This sequence may be a read error, since a much larger clone differs from it by one base. The chain has TRBV11-2 and TRBJ2-7; 8 positions agree with TRBD1. The CDR3 is 15 residues long. Germline CDR1 and CDR2: SGHAT and FQNNGV. In DNA form, the CDR3 reads TGTGCCAGCAGCGTAGACAGGGGCCCCTCCTACGAGCAGTACTTC. This sequence encodes CASSVDRGPSYEQYF.

In its sample, this clonotype was seen many times. This chain connects TRBV18 to TRBJ2-5, with 8 bases aligning to TRBD2. Trimming took 5 bases from V and 2 from J; bases not matched to a gene: 4. Germline values: CDR1 KGHSH, CDR2 LQKENI. The CDR3 spans 14 residues. In nucleotides, the CDR3 is TGTGCCAGCTCAGCGGGAGGATCTCAAGAGACCCAGTACTTC. Its protein is CASSAGGSQETQYF.

The chain uses TRBV6-4 and TRBJ2-7; 7 bases agree with TRBD2. Germline V lookup: CDR1 MRHNA, CDR2 SNTAGT. Trimming at V came to 3 bases and at J to 2 bases, leaving 7 bases not matched to a gene. The CDR3 runs 15 residues. The CDR3 DNA reads TGTGCCAGCAGTGAGTCGTGGGGGAGGGCCTACGAGCAGTACTTC. Encoded protein: CASSESWGRAYEQYF.

Many counts were recorded for this clonotype. V and J are TRBV20-1 and TRBJ2-7; 10 bases agree with TRBD1. Germline assignment: CDR1 DFQATT and CDR2 SNEGSKA (reference sequence). The CDR3 extends over 12 amino acids. CDR3 in amino acids: CSPGQGSYEQYF. Here the CDR3 DNA reads TGCAGCCCGGGACAGGGGTCCTACGAGCAGTACTTC.

This clonotype was observed a handful of times. Since a much larger clone is just one base distant, this may be a read error. This chain connects TRBV20-1 to TRBJ2-3; the D gene could be TRBD1 or TRBD2 (5 bases each). Germline CDR1 is DFQATT and CDR2 is SNEGSKA (reference sequence). Trimming left V 6 bases short and J 2 bases short, with 12 bases between. The CDR3 runs 13 residues. CDR3 nucleotide sequence: TGCAGTGCCCGGGACGGATCCACAGATACGCAGTATTTT. Translated: CSARDGSTDTQYF.

This clonotype was picked up many times. This rearrangement joins TRBV12-3 or TRBV12-4 to TRBJ1-1; D uncertain. The V end was cut by 6 bases, the J end by 9 bases, with 14 bases between. CDR3 length equals 12 residues. In nucleotides, the CDR3 is TGTGCCAGCAGAGCGATGGATTCAAAAGCTTTCTTT. Encoded protein: CASRAMDSKAFF.

This clonotype was observed at least ten times. The gene calls are TRBV29-1 and TRBJ2-1; the match to TRBD2 covers 10 bases. With 4 bases clipped from V and 5 bases from J, the junction kept 5 bases outside the gene matches. This CDR3 has 14 residues. CDR1 and CDR2 (germline): SQVTM, ANQGSEA. The CDR3 spells CSVGPTSGHNEQFF. The CDR3 nucleotides read TGCAGCGTTGGTCCGACTAGCGGGCACAATGAGCAGTTCTTC.

This clonotype was seen only a few times. The chain carries TRBV2 and TRBJ2-1, with 9 bases matching TRBD1. The DNA end favors TRBJ2-5, so the J call may be wrong. The CDR3 has 15 amino acids. Germline CDR1 is SNHLY and CDR2 is FYNNEI. In DNA form, the CDR3 reads TGTGCCAGCAGTGACACAGGGGGCGGTGGGGAGACCCAGTACTTC. This gives the protein CASSDTGGGGETQYF.

In its sample, this clonotype was seen many times. V gene TRBV5-1 combines with J gene TRBJ2-3, with 9 bases that match TRBD2. The CDR3 covers 14 residues. V trimming: 4 bases; J trimming: 3 bases; junction bases outside the gene matches: 3. Germline V gene lookup returns CDR1 SGHRS and CDR2 YFSETQ. This chain's CDR3 is CASSPTSGTDTQYF. For the CDR3, the DNA is TGCGCCAGCAGCCCCACTAGCGGGACAGATACGCAGTATTTT.

V is TRBV20-1 and J is TRBJ2-2; the D gene is possibly TRBD2 (6 bases). The germline gives CDR1 DFQATT, CDR2 SNEGSKA (reference sequence). V gave up 1 base and J gave up 6 bases, with 6 bases separating them. The CDR3 has 12 amino acids. The CDR3 spells CSARGGAGELFF. The CDR3 DNA reads as TGCAGTGCTAGAGGCGGGGCCGGGGAGCTGTTTTTT.

The J gene is TRBJ2-2, the V gene TRBV7-3; 7 bases are a match to TRBD1. The CDR3 is made up of 15 amino acids. Trimming took 5 bases from V and 2 from J; bases not matched to a gene: 5. CDR1 and CDR2 from the germline V gene are SGHTA and FQGTGA. The CDR3 protein is CASSGTVINTGELFF. The CDR3 DNA reads as TGTGCCAGCAGCGGGACAGTGATAAACACCGGGGAGCTGTTTTTT. The full variable domain, completed using reference TRBV7-3 and TRBJ2-2, is GAGVSQTPSNKVTEKGKYVELRCDPISGHTALYWYRQSLGQGPEFLIYFQGTGAADDSGLPNDRFFAVRPEGSVSTLKIQRTERGDSAVYLCASSGTVINTGELFFGEGSRLTVL.

On this clonotype itself: One base away lies a much larger clone, so this may be a sequencing read error. The chain carries TRBV6-1 and TRBJ1-5; D remains ambiguous. The DNA end favors TRBJ2-3, so the J call may be wrong. The CDR3 has 14 residues. CDR1 is MNHNS, CDR2 SASEGT, per germline. DNA for the CDR3: TGTGCCAGCAGTATGGGAATTAGCAATCAGCCCCAGTATTTT. It yields the protein CASSMGISNQPQYF.

On this clonotype: A read error may explain this, as a much larger clone is one base away. The gene calls are TRBV29-1 and TRBJ2-1, with D possibly being TRBD1 (6 bases). The J call may be in error: the DNA end matches TRBJ2-5 better. This CDR3 comprises 15 residues. Germline V gene data show CDR1 as SQVTM and CDR2 as ANQGSEA. The CDR3 here is CSVVLQGIPPKTQYF. The CDR3 DNA follows: TGCAGCGTGGTACTTCAGGGGATCCCGCCCAAGACCCAGTACTTC.

The chain employs TRBV7-2 and TRBJ2-7; D perhaps matches TRBD2 (5 bases). Looked up from germline, CDR1 is SGHTA and CDR2 is FQGNSA. The CDR3 is 13 residues long. The germline V and J ends were trimmed by 6 bases and 2 bases, with 11 bases remaining between them. The CDR3 loop reads CASSTGITYEQYF. For the CDR3, the DNA is TGTGCCAGCAGTACCGGGATTACCTACGAGCAGTACTTC.

Worth noting for this clonotype: A far larger clone is one base from this, pointing to a likely read error. The V and J genes are TRBV7-2 and TRBJ2-3; D is perhaps TRBD2 (5 bases). The J call is doubtful: the DNA matches TRBJ2-1 better. Germline V gene data show CDR1 as SGHTA and CDR2 as FQGNSA. The length of the CDR3 is 15 residues. The CDR3 loop is CASSDQWRITYEQFF. CDR3 sequence (DNA): TGTGCCAGCAGCGACCAGTGGAGGATAACCTACGAGCAGTTCTTC.

This chain joins TRBV18 and TRBJ1-5; the D gene is possibly TRBD1 (6 bases). Germline values: CDR1 KGHSH, CDR2 LQKENI. Deletions cut 2 bases from V and 7 bases from J, with 12 bases between. The CDR3 contains 14 residues. The CDR3 region has the DNA TGTGCCAGCTCACCAGACAGGACAGACCAGCCCCAGCATTTT. As protein: CASSPDRTDQPQHF.

This clonotype was observed at least ten times. The chain carries TRBV20-1 and TRBJ2-7; D not resolved. Trimming pared 4 bases from V and 4 bases from J, leaving 8 bases between. The CDR3 spans 11 residues. The germline gives CDR1 DFQATT, CDR2 SNEGSKA (reference sequence). CDR3 DNA: TGCAGTGCTACGATAGAGTACGAGCAGTACTTC. Residues: CSATIEYEQYF.